These 30 T cell receptor beta chains originate from one sample sequenced in a study of CD8+CD57+ T cells in acquired aplastic anemia. All sequencing subjects had displayed CD8+CD57+ cell expansion on flow cytometry. It was genomic DNA that served as the template for profiling TCR beta VDJ and CDR3. TCRdb processed the reads anew with MiXCR; each CDR3 protein has one entry. This table has roughly 220,000 distinct CDR3 sequences, 65% appearing once. Sequenced material: sorted CD4+, CD8+, or CD8+CD57+ T cells (not recorded which) from PBMCs. The source of these receptors is a human donor with aplastic anemia.

In this sample, this clonotype turned up a few times. The chain carries TRBV3-1 and TRBJ2-3; TRBD1 agrees at 8 bases. Germline CDR1 LGHDT, CDR2 YNNKEL (reference sequence). V was clipped by 4 bases and J by 1 base; unmatched bases: 10. This CDR3 has 17 residues. CDR3 sequence: CASSPLDETGGTDTQYF. CDR3 bases: TGTGCCAGCAGCCCACTCGATGAGACAGGGGGCACAGATACGCAGTATTTT.

In the case of this clonotype: One base away lies a much larger clone, so this may be a sequencing read error. The chain is built from TRBV25-1 and TRBJ1-4; no reliable D call. CDR3 length: 15 amino acids. The germline CDR1 and CDR2 sequences are MGHDK and SYGVNS. CDR3 protein: CASGERPGLNEKLCF. The CDR3 DNA reads TGTGCCAGCGGTGAACGTCCAGGCCTAAATGAAAAACTGTGTTTT.

This clonotype was seen only once. The V gene is TRBV24-1, the J gene TRBJ2-3; TRBD1 agrees at 9 bases. The CDR3 runs to 15 residues. CDR1 is KGHDR, CDR2 SFDVKD, per germline. With 5 bases clipped from V and 5 bases from J, the junction kept 7 bases outside the gene matches. The CDR3 DNA sequence: TGTGCCACCAGTGTTTCACAGGGGGCTGGAGATACGCAGTATTTT. It is translated as CATSVSQGAGDTQYF.

The rearrangement links TRBV2 to TRBJ2-6, with unresolved D. Trimming took off 6 bases at V and 2 bases at J, with 5 bases between the two ends. This CDR3 has 13 amino acids. Germline CDR1 is SNHLY and CDR2 is FYNNEI. The CDR3 nucleotides are TGTGCCAGCAGGGGCCCTGGGGCCAACGTCCTGACTTTC. It yields the protein CASRGPGANVLTF.

The sample holds many counts of this clonotype. The chain uses TRBV6-6 and TRBJ2-1; D remains unclear. Germline CDR1 and CDR2: MNHNY and SVGAGI (reference sequence). V lost 0 bases to trimming and J lost 7 bases, with 13 bases between them. The CDR3 extends over 15 amino acids. CDR3 nucleotide sequence: TGTGCCAGCAGTTACTCGCCTAGAGCTTCGAATGAGCAGTTCTTC. Protein sequence: CASSYSPRASNEQFF.

The chain has TRBV29-1 and TRBJ2-1, with 16 bases fitting TRBD2. CDR3 length: 14 amino acids. In germline, CDR1 is SQVTM, CDR2 ANQGSEA. Written as DNA, the CDR3 is TGCAGTGACGGGACTAGCGGGGGGGCCAATGAGCAGTTCTTC. This codes for CSDGTSGGANEQFF.

This clonotype was picked up a small number of times. This chain links TRBV7-9 with TRBJ2-3; a possible D gene is TRBD2 (5 bases). The V gene lost 3 bases and the J gene lost 1 base, with 11 bases spanning the gap. Germline V lookup: CDR1 SEHNR, CDR2 FQNEAQ (reference sequence). This CDR3 comprises 15 residues. The CDR3 DNA follows: TGTGCCAGCAGCTTTTGGGGAGTTGGCACAGATACGCAGTATTTT. It encodes CASSFWGVGTDTQYF.

This sequence joins TRBV12-3 or TRBV12-4 and TRBJ2-7; D might be TRBD1 or TRBD2, each matching 5 bases. The CDR3 consists of 15 residues. Trimming removed 4 bases from V and 3 bases from J, with 16 bases in between. The CDR3 sequence: CASSSAGTGNYEQYF. The CDR3, as DNA: TGTGCCAGCAGTTCAGCCGGGACCGGTAACTACGAGCAGTACTTC.

This clonotype has only one observation. CDR3 in amino acids: CATSDGGQGNQPQHF. The CDR3 nucleotides are TGTGCCACCAGTGACGGAGGACAGGGTAATCAGCCCCAGCATTTT. This chain connects TRBV24-1 to TRBJ1-5, with 8 bases fitting TRBD1. The CDR3 covers 15 residues. Losses at the gene ends were 4 bases for V and 4 bases for J; bases not matched to a gene: 5. Germline V CDR1 and CDR2: KGHDR, SFDVKD.

The chain uses TRBV12-3 or TRBV12-4 and TRBJ2-5, with 7 bases fitting TRBD2. Germline trimming cut 4 bases from V and 1 base from J; bases unmatched to any gene: 12. The CDR3 consists of 17 residues. CDR3 protein: CASSSSGVTPFQETQYF. In DNA, the CDR3 is TGTGCCAGCAGTTCCAGCGGGGTTACACCATTCCAAGAGACCCAGTACTTC.

This clonotype rates as medium-sized. The chain joins TRBV12-3 or TRBV12-4 to TRBJ2-3; the match to TRBD2 covers 7 bases. The CDR3 is 15 residues long. V shed 4 bases and J 2 bases; nucleotides not matched to a gene: 6. For the CDR3, the DNA is TGTGCCAGCAGTTGGGTAGCGGGCCTCACAGATACGCAGTATTTT. Its protein is CASSWVAGLTDTQYF.

The chain employs TRBV7-3 and TRBJ1-1; weak D call: TRBD1 (5 bases). CDR1 is SGHTA and CDR2 is FQGTGA in the germline V gene. The CDR3 contains 15 residues. Trimming took 2 bases from V and 0 from J, leaving 10 bases between them. The CDR3 sequence is CASSLVGAMNTEAFF. CDR3 DNA sequence: TGTGCCAGCAGCTTAGTAGGGGCAATGAACACTGAAGCTTTCTTT.

The rearrangement links TRBV5-8 to TRBJ1-2, with D unclear. Per germline, CDR1 SGHTS and CDR2 YDEGEE. The CDR3 covers 13 residues. V gave up 2 bases and J gave up 4 bases, with 9 bases separating them. CDR3 amino acids: CASSLVPVYGYTF. As DNA, the CDR3 is TGTGCCAGCAGCTTAGTCCCGGTCTATGGCTACACCTTC. Drawing the rest from reference TRBV5-8 and TRBJ1-2, the complete variable domain is EAGVTQSPTHLIKTRGQQATLRCSPISGHTSVYWYQQALGLGLQFLLWYDEGEERNRGNFPPRFSGRQFPNYSSELNVNALELEDSALYLCASSLVPVYGYTFGSGTRLTVV.

This clonotype was found a few times. This sequence joins TRBV7-9 and TRBJ1-1, with a tentative D call TRBD1 (6 bases). V dropped 5 bases and J dropped 5 bases, with 15 bases sitting between them. CDR1 is SEHNR and CDR2 is FQNEAQ in the germline V gene (reference sequence). CDR3 length: 14 amino acids. The CDR3: CASSRGGRETEAFF. The CDR3, as DNA: TGTGCCAGCAGCCGAGGGGGGCGTGAGACTGAAGCTTTCTTT.

This clonotype was seen a few times. J is TRBJ1-5 and V is TRBV7-2; D is unresolved. V dropped 1 base and J dropped 7 bases, with 8 bases sitting between them. The germline V gene encodes CDR1 SGHTA and CDR2 FQGNSA. The CDR3 spans 13 residues. For the CDR3, the DNA is TGTGCCAGCAGCTTAGGTGACGGACAGCCCCAGCATTTT. This encodes CASSLGDGQPQHF.

This chain uses TRBV19 with TRBJ2-3, with TRBD2 matching over 13 bases. Losses at the gene ends were 7 bases for V and 6 bases for J; bases not matched to a gene: 7. The CDR3 is made up of 15 amino acids. Germline V gives CDR1 LNHDA, CDR2 SQIVND (reference sequence). CDR3 loop: CASIGTSGDTDTQYF. In DNA, the CDR3 is TGTGCCAGTATTGGGACTAGCGGGGACACCGATACGCAGTATTTT. Complete variable domain (other parts from reference TRBV19 and TRBJ2-3): DGGITQSPKYLFRKEGQNVTLSCEQNLNHDAMYWYRQDPGQGLRLIYYSQIVNDFQKGDIAEGYSVSREKKESFPLTVTSAQKNPTAFYLCASIGTSGDTDTQYFGPGTRLTVL.

This clonotype has more than one count but fewer than ten. The chain uses TRBV10-3 and TRBJ2-1, with 13 bases that match TRBD2. J gave up 7 bases and V 6 bases, and 6 bases lay outside the gene matches. The CDR3 is 15 residues long. The germline CDR1 and CDR2 sequences are ENHRY and SYGVKD. The CDR3 DNA sequence: TGTGCCATCAGAACTAGCGGGGGGGCCGAAAATGAGCAGTTCTTC. Translation: CAIRTSGGAENEQFF.

The table lists this clonotype with a count of one. The chain is built from TRBV15 and TRBJ1-5; no clear D gene. The CDR3 is 17 residues long. Per the germline V gene, CDR1 is LNHNV and CDR2 is YYDKDF (reference sequence). V was cut by 0 bases and J by 3 bases, with 15 bases left in between. The CDR3 sequence: CATSREYGTAANQPQHF. The CDR3 bases are TGTGCCACCAGCAGAGAGTATGGCACCGCCGCCAATCAGCCCCAGCATTTT.

V and J are TRBV24-1 and TRBJ2-7; 7 positions agree with TRBD2. V lost 5 bases, J lost 2 bases, and 5 bases stayed unmatched. Germline CDR1 is KGHDR and CDR2 is SFDVKD. The CDR3 runs to 14 residues. CDR3 in amino acids: CATSGSGLAYEQYF. The DNA for the CDR3 is TGTGCCACCAGTGGTTCCGGACTAGCCTACGAGCAGTACTTC.

Turning to this clonotype: Its ends do not fully match the called genes, so a read error is possible. This chain uses TRBV15 with TRBJ2-2, with TRBD1 identical over 9 bases. The CDR3 consists of 15 residues. Germline V CDR1 and CDR2: LNHNV, YYDKDF (reference sequence). CDR3 sequence: CATSRPGQGTGELFF. In DNA, the CDR3 is TGTGCCACCAGCAGACCGGGACAGGGCACCGGGGAGCTGTTCTTT.

The chain employs TRBV7-3 and TRBJ2-5, with TRBD1 matching 10 bases. The CDR3 contains 14 residues. With V trimmed by 5 bases and J by 7 bases, 7 bases remained unmatched. CDR1 and CDR2 from the germline V gene are SGHTA and FQGTGA. Here the CDR3 reads CASSPGQGLATQYF. CDR3 nucleotide sequence: TGTGCCAGCAGCCCGGGACAGGGGTTGGCGACCCAGTACTTC.

The sample holds many counts of this clonotype. This sequence joins TRBV3-1 and TRBJ2-7; D not certain. Trimming pared 1 base from V and 3 bases from J, leaving 10 bases between. The length of the CDR3 is 14 residues. The germline V gene has CDR1 LGHDT and CDR2 YNNKEL (reference sequence). The CDR3 region has the DNA TGTGCCAGCAGCCAAGGTGGTCCTCACTACGAGCAGTACTTC. Amino acid sequence: CASSQGGPHYEQYF.

V and J are TRBV2 and TRBJ2-7; no firm D call. From germline, CDR1 is SNHLY and CDR2 FYNNEI. The CDR3 spans 11 residues. V was cut by 7 bases and J by 4 bases, with 8 bases left in between. The CDR3 DNA is TGTGCCAGCAATATAGAATACGAGCAGTACTTC. Amino acids: CASNIEYEQYF.

The gene calls are TRBV20-1 and TRBJ2-3, with 11 bases fitting TRBD1. V shed 5 bases, J shed 0 bases, and the junction held 4 bases outside the gene matches. CDR1 is DFQATT and CDR2 is SNEGSKA in the germline V gene (reference sequence). The CDR3 extends over 15 amino acids. The CDR3 sequence: CSARRDRGSTDTQYF. DNA for the CDR3: TGCAGTGCTCGGCGGGACAGGGGGAGCACAGATACGCAGTATTTT.

The chain recombines TRBV5-1 with TRBJ1-6, with D possibly matching TRBD1 (5 bases). CDR1 and CDR2 from the germline V gene are SGHRS and YFSETQ. Trimming shortened V by 3 bases and J by 0 bases, and 13 bases separated the two germline ends. The CDR3 covers 17 residues. CDR3 nucleotide sequence: TGCGCCAGCAGCTCGGACACCCAGAGCTCCTATAATTCACCCCTCCACTTT. Its translation is CASSSDTQSSYNSPLHF.

V and J are TRBV20-1 and TRBJ2-1; no definite D call. CDR3 length equals 14 residues. Germline assignment: CDR1 DFQATT and CDR2 SNEGSKA (reference sequence). The V gene lost 6 bases and the J gene lost 0 bases, with 12 bases spanning the gap. CDR3 bases: TGCAGTGCCACTTGGTTAAACTCCTACAATGAGCAGTTCTTC. Amino acid sequence: CSATWLNSYNEQFF.

This sequence joins TRBV7-9 and TRBJ1-1; D gene unclear. Trimming took off 5 bases at V and 4 bases at J, with 14 bases between the two ends. CDR3 length equals 14 residues. The germline V gene has CDR1 SEHNR and CDR2 FQNEAQ (reference sequence). CDR3: CASSPEIVATEAFF. Here the CDR3 DNA reads TGTGCCAGCAGCCCAGAGATTGTGGCCACTGAAGCTTTCTTT.

In regard to this clonotype: Germline is not matched at one junction end, which may reflect a read error. V gene TRBV13 combines with J gene TRBJ2-4; D call uncertain. The CDR3 covers 15 residues. The V gene's germline CDR1 is PRHDT and CDR2 FYEKMQ (reference sequence). CDR3 residues: CASSLGLKAKSIQYF. The CDR3 DNA sequence: TGTGCCAGCAGCTTAGGTCTCAAAGCCAAAAGCATTCAGTACTTC.

This chain connects TRBV7-2 to TRBJ2-7; TRBD2 matches 11 bases. Germline V gene data show CDR1 as SGHTA and CDR2 as FQGNSA. J lost 6 bases, V lost 5 bases, and 12 bases had no gene match. This CDR3 is built from 16 residues. Here the CDR3 reads CASSPLGLAGGSEQYF. CDR3 sequence (DNA): TGTGCCAGCAGCCCCCTGGGGCTAGCGGGAGGTAGCGAGCAGTACTTC. The whole variable domain, remainder taken from reference TRBV7-2 and TRBJ2-7, is GAGVSQSPSNKVTEKGKDVELRCDPISGHTALYWYRQSLGQGLEFLIYFQGNSAPDKSGLPSDRFSAERTGGSVSTLTIQRTQQEDSAVYLCASSPLGLAGGSEQYFGPGTRLTVT.

The count of this clonotype is one. V usage is TRBV9 and J usage is TRBJ1-1; the D is unclear. V gave up 4 bases and J gave up 0 bases, with 10 bases separating them. CDR1 and CDR2 (germline): SGDLS, YYNGEE. The CDR3 runs 14 residues. CDR3 protein: CASSPEFMNTEAFF. CDR3 coding DNA: TGTGCCAGCAGCCCTGAATTCATGAACACTGAAGCTTTCTTT.